Given below is one T cell receptor (beta chain) in context. Its specificity is unknown. The data were taken from a study of PD-1 blockade in classical Hodgkin lymphoma. General observations from the study: Among the patients, those starting nivolumab under 1 year after ASCT were excluded. Newly diagnosed patients reportedly trailed healthy donors in baseline TCR diversity. Reasons behind the repertoire differences stay unclear, perhaps disease activity or earlier therapy. Newly diagnosed and completely responding patients shared comparable baseline diversity.

Each patient experienced a relapse that followed autologous stem cell transplantation, and brentuximab vedotin exposure varied. V lost 1 base, J lost 10 bases, and 9 bases stayed unmatched. This CDR3 has 17 amino acids. Germline CDR1 is SGHAT and CDR2 is FQNNGV. TCRdb's copy holds only in-frame clones and misses some; the assay was immunoSEQ multiplex PCR. The sample carries 25,000 or so clones, about 71% recorded once. The chain has TRBV11-2 and TRBJ2-1; 14 nucleotides line up with TRBD2. The clonotype was recovered from a human donor with classical Hodgkin lymphoma. The sequences come from peripheral blood mononuclear cells (PBMCs), collected at baseline. CDR3 in DNA: TGTGCCAGCAGCTTAGTCTGGGGACTAGCGGGAGATGTAGAGCAGTTCTTC. It specifies CASSLVWGLAGDVEQFF.